This T cell receptor (beta chain) was sequenced for a study of cytomegalovirus exposure and HLA in healthy donors. Overall study context: The study's early data release held around 85 million unique TCRs from HLA-typed donors. Study-wide results and limits: According to an earlier analysis, most TCR beta V segments yielded productive rearrangements about 87% or about 30% of the time. In a later analysis, a genetic analysis reported fewer productive-TCR N-insertions in an Asian-associated ancestry cluster than the cohort average.

Primers included in the PCR were 60 Vbeta and 13 Jbeta primers. Some clones are missing from TCRdb's copy, which holds only in-frame ones; the method was immunoSEQ multiplex PCR. The table records more than 85,000 clones, around 75% of them present only once. The germline V gene has CDR1 SEHNR and CDR2 FQNEAQ (reference sequence). Trimming stripped 2 bases from V and 2 bases from J, with 19 bases between. The CDR3 is made up of 18 amino acids. On this clone: What it binds is unknown.

This TCR was recovered from a male donor in good health and CMV-seropositive. The sample taken for sequencing was PBMCs. The V and J genes are TRBV7-9 and TRBJ1-5; TRBD1 is a possible D gene (5 bases). The CDR3, as DNA: TGTGCCAGCAGCTTAACCCCCGGACACCTAAGGGGCAATCAGCCCCAGCATTTT. The encoded protein is CASSLTPGHLRGNQPQHF.